This TCR beta chain appears in the sequencing data of a study of graft-versus-host responses after intestinal transplantation. Study overall: All recipients were transplanted with multivisceral, liver-intestinal, or isolated intestinal grafts.

Comment on this clone: Its antigen remains unknown.

Study-wide points: Recipient marrow harbored GvH clones, some of which surfaced first in ileum or blood.

Repertoires were generated with immunoSEQ multiplex PCR, while TCRdb's copy carries only in-frame clones and drops some. The table includes some 88,000 clones, under 95% detected once. The TCR originated in a human donor who received an intestinal transplant. This specimen was unstimulated CD8+ T cells sorted from spleen or lymph node cells, taken before intestinal transplant.

CDR3 region: CASSTGGFGSPRTGELFF. The DNA for the CDR3 is TGTGCCAGCAGCACGGGCGGGTTTGGGAGCCCGAGAACCGGGGAGCTGTTTTTT. The chain couples TRBV21-1 to TRBJ2-2; the DNA was not compared with TRBD2, the D call given in the table. TRBV21-1 is a pseudogene locus. There are 18 residues in the CDR3.